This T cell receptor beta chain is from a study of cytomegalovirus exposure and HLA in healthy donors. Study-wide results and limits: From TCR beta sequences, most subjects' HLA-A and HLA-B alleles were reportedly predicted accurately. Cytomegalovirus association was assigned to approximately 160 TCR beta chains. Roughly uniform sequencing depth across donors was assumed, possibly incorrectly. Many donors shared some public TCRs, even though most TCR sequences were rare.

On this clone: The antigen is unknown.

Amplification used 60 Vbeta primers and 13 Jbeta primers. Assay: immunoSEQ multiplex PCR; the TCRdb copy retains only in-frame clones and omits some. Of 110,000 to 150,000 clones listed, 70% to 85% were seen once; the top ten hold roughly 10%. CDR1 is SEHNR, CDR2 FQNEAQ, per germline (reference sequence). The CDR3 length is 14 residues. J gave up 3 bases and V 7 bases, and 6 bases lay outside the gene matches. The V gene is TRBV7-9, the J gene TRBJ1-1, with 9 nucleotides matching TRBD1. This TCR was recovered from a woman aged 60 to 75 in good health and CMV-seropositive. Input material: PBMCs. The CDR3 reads CASNLGTGYTEAFF. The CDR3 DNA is TGTGCCAGCAACCTTGGGACAGGGTACACTGAAGCTTTCTTT.